Listed below are T cell receptor beta chains from one sample, sequenced in a study of graft-versus-host responses after intestinal transplantation. Antigen specificity for these receptors is unknown. The data were produced by immunoSEQ multiplex PCR, yet TCRdb's version contains in-frame clones alone and is incomplete. The sample has roughly 97,000 clones, 91% seen once. Sequenced here: unstimulated CD4+ T cells sorted from spleen or lymph node cells, sampled before transplant. The receptors shown here come from a human donor who was the organ donor for an intestinal transplant. Both conserved end residues are part of each CDR3. D genes are given only for firm matches. Part of the rows lack a size; the others show once, few, many or a class for expanded clones.

abundance: few
v_gene: TRBV18
len: 13
d_gene: NA
j_gene: TRBJ1-1
CDR3nt: TGTGCCAGCTCTCCAGAGCTGAACACTGAAGCTTTCTTT
CDR3aa: CASSPELNTEAFF

abundance: NA
v_gene: TRBV5-4
len: 14
d_gene: TRBD2
j_gene: TRBJ2-5
CDR3nt: TGTGCCAGCAAGCCGGGGGGTACCCAAGAGACCCAGTACTTC
CDR3aa: CASKPGGTQETQYF

abundance: NA
v_gene: TRBV18
len: 15
d_gene: TRBD1
j_gene: TRBJ2-3
CDR3nt: TGTGCCAGCTCACCACCAGGGGGCAGGACAGATACGCAGTATTTT
CDR3aa: CASSPPGGRTDTQYF

abundance: NA
v_gene: TRBV2
len: 13
d_gene: NA
j_gene: TRBJ2-7
CDR3nt: TGTGCCACCGCAGGGGGCGGGGGCTACGAGCAGTACTTC
CDR3aa: CATAGGGGYEQYF

abundance: NA
v_gene: TRBV10-3
len: 13
d_gene: TRBD1
j_gene: TRBJ1-2
CDR3nt: TGTGCCATCTGGACAGGGAAACTCTATGGCTACACCTTC
CDR3aa: CAIWTGKLYGYTF

abundance: NA
v_gene: TRBV5-1
len: 14
d_gene: NA
j_gene: TRBJ2-7
CDR3nt: TGCGCCAGCAGCTTGTTAGGCGGGTCCTACGAGCAGTACTTC
CDR3aa: CASSLLGGSYEQYF

abundance: NA
v_gene: TRBV5-6
len: 17
d_gene: NA
j_gene: TRBJ1-1
CDR3nt: TGTGCCAGCAGCGACTACGGGGGGCCCCCGATGAACACTGAAGCTTTCTTT
CDR3aa: CASSDYGGPPMNTEAFF

abundance: NA
v_gene: TRBV5-1
len: 16
d_gene: NA
j_gene: TRBJ2-2
CDR3nt: TGCGCCAGCAGCTTGGCCCCGGGACAGAACACCGGGGAGCTGTTTTTT
CDR3aa: CASSLAPGQNTGELFF

abundance: few
v_gene: TRBV6-5
len: 14
d_gene: NA
j_gene: TRBJ1-3
CDR3nt: TGTGCCAGCAGAATCAGACAGTTTACAAACACCATATATTTT
CDR3aa: CASRIRQFTNTIYF

abundance: NA
v_gene: TRBV25-1
len: 15
d_gene: TRBD1
j_gene: TRBJ1-1
CDR3nt: TGTGCCAGCAGTGAATATGGGACAGGCGCGGTTCAAGCTTTCTTT
CDR3aa: CASSEYGTGAVQAFF

abundance: NA
v_gene: TRBV7-2
len: 11
d_gene: NA
j_gene: TRBJ2-1
CDR3nt: TGTGCCAGCAGCCAAGCGGGTGAGCAGTTCTTC
CDR3aa: CASSQAGEQFF

abundance: NA
v_gene: TRBV27
len: 17
d_gene: TRBD1
j_gene: TRBJ1-2
CDR3nt: TGTGCCAGCAGTTCCTCCCTGACAGGGGGTCTCCTATCGGGCTACACCTTC
CDR3aa: CASSSSLTGGLLSGYTF

abundance: NA
v_gene: TRBV28
len: 15
d_gene: TRBD1
j_gene: TRBJ1-6
CDR3nt: TGTGCCAGCAGGTTAGGACAGGACGGCGGCTCACCCCTCCACTTT
CDR3aa: CASRLGQDGGSPLHF

abundance: NA
v_gene: TRBV4-2
len: 19
d_gene: TRBD1
j_gene: TRBJ1-3
CDR3nt: TGTGCCAGCAGCCAAGCGACAGGGACAGTCCTGGATGCTGGAAACACCATATATTTT
CDR3aa: CASSQATGTVLDAGNTIYF

abundance: NA
v_gene: TRBV6-5
len: 13
d_gene: TRBD1
j_gene: TRBJ1-4
CDR3nt: TGTGCCAGCAGACAGACAGGGAATGAAAAACTGTTTTTT
CDR3aa: CASRQTGNEKLFF

abundance: NA
v_gene: TRBV6-1
len: 11
d_gene: NA
j_gene: TRBJ1-2
CDR3nt: TGTGCCAGCATGAGGGGGATAGGCTACACCTTC
CDR3aa: CASMRGIGYTF

abundance: NA
v_gene: TRBV11-3
len: 13
d_gene: NA
j_gene: TRBJ2-7
CDR3nt: TGTGCCAGCAGCTTAGCAGGGAAGGACGAGCAGTACTTC
CDR3aa: CASSLAGKDEQYF

abundance: NA
v_gene: TRBV6-6
len: 12
d_gene: NA
j_gene: TRBJ2-7
CDR3nt: TGTGCCAGCAGCCAACAGGGAAGGGAGCAGTACTTC
CDR3aa: CASSQQGREQYF

abundance: NA
v_gene: TRBV7-2
len: 15
d_gene: TRBD1
j_gene: TRBJ1-2
CDR3nt: TGTGCCAGCAGCGCCCGGGACAGGGGTTCTTATGGCTACACCTTC
CDR3aa: CASSARDRGSYGYTF

abundance: NA
v_gene: TRBV5-1
len: 15
d_gene: TRBD2
j_gene: TRBJ2-5
CDR3nt: TGCGCCAGCAGCTCGACTATAGCGGGGGTGGAGACCCAGTACTTC
CDR3aa: CASSSTIAGVETQYF

abundance: NA
v_gene: TRBV28
len: 14
d_gene: TRBD1
j_gene: TRBJ1-6
CDR3nt: TGTGCCAGCAGATCGACAGGGTCTAATTCACCCCTCCACTTT
CDR3aa: CASRSTGSNSPLHF

abundance: once
v_gene: TRBV5-1
len: 15
d_gene: TRBD2
j_gene: TRBJ2-3
CDR3nt: TGCGCCAGCAGCCAGGGACTAGCGGGGCGAGATACGCAGTATTTT
CDR3aa: CASSQGLAGRDTQYF

abundance: NA
v_gene: TRBV27
len: 12
d_gene: NA
j_gene: TRBJ1-2
CDR3nt: TGTGCCAGCACCGCGGGGGCTCCTGGCTACACCTTC
CDR3aa: CASTAGAPGYTF

abundance: NA
v_gene: TRBV9
len: 15
d_gene: NA
j_gene: TRBJ1-2
CDR3nt: TGTGCCAGCAGCGTATCGAGCTATCCCCGCTATGGCTACACCTTC
CDR3aa: CASSVSSYPRYGYTF

abundance: NA
v_gene: TRBV5-4
len: 13
d_gene: NA
j_gene: TRBJ2-7
CDR3nt: TGTGCCAGCAGCTTCGACAGTAGCTACGAGCAGTACTTC
CDR3aa: CASSFDSSYEQYF

abundance: once
v_gene: TRBV11-2
len: 13
d_gene: TRBD1
j_gene: TRBJ1-2
CDR3nt: TGTGCCAGCAGCCGGAGGGGGCGAGGTGGCTACACCTTC
CDR3aa: CASSRRGRGGYTF

abundance: NA
v_gene: TRBV29-1
len: 13
d_gene: TRBD1
j_gene: TRBJ2-7
CDR3nt: TGCAGCGTGGGACAGGGTGCCCCCTACGAGCAGTACTTC
CDR3aa: CSVGQGAPYEQYF

abundance: NA
v_gene: TRBV5-1
len: 16
d_gene: NA
j_gene: TRBJ2-7
CDR3nt: TGCGCCAGCAGCAGACATCGGACTCACGACTCCTACGAGCAGTACTTC
CDR3aa: CASSRHRTHDSYEQYF

abundance: NA
v_gene: TRBV5-1
len: 12
d_gene: NA
j_gene: TRBJ2-5
CDR3nt: TGCGCCAGCAGGGCAGAAGAAGAGACCCAGTACTTC
CDR3aa: CASRAEEETQYF

abundance: NA
v_gene: TRBV4-1
len: 18
d_gene: TRBD1
j_gene: TRBJ1-6
CDR3nt: TGCGCCAGCAGCCAAGATCTTAACAGGGGGCAGGTAAATTCACCCCTCCACTTT
CDR3aa: CASSQDLNRGQVNSPLHF

abundance: once
v_gene: TRBV27
len: 18
d_gene: NA
j_gene: TRBJ2-2
CDR3nt: TGTGCCAGCAGTTTACCCTGCGTGCGGGGCCGAGAACACCGGGGAGCTGTTTTT
CDR3aa: CASSLPCVRGREHRGAVF

abundance: NA
v_gene: TRBV5-1
len: 13
d_gene: TRBD1
j_gene: TRBJ1-1
CDR3nt: TGCGCCAGCAGCTTCGACAGGGTATCTGAAGCTTTCTTT
CDR3aa: CASSFDRVSEAFF

abundance: NA
v_gene: TRBV27
len: 15
d_gene: NA
j_gene: TRBJ1-2
CDR3nt: TGTGCCAGCAGTTTACGCCTGAGCCCAGGGAATGGCTACACCTTC
CDR3aa: CASSLRLSPGNGYTF

abundance: NA
v_gene: TRBV4-2
len: 14
d_gene: NA
j_gene: TRBJ2-3
CDR3nt: TGTGCCAGCAGCCCTGTAGGGGGCACAGATACGCAGTATTTT
CDR3aa: CASSPVGGTDTQYF

abundance: NA
v_gene: TRBV5-6
len: 13
d_gene: NA
j_gene: TRBJ2-3
CDR3nt: TGTGCCAGCAGCCAAACAGGGACAGATACGCAGTATTTT
CDR3aa: CASSQTGTDTQYF

abundance: NA
v_gene: TRBV4-2
len: 15
d_gene: NA
j_gene: TRBJ1-4
CDR3nt: TGTGCCAGCAGCCAACTAAGGACAGAACTTGAAAAACTGTTTTTT
CDR3aa: CASSQLRTELEKLFF

abundance: few
v_gene: TRBV28
len: 14
d_gene: NA
j_gene: TRBJ1-4
CDR3nt: TGTGCCAGCAGGAAAGAGAGGATTAATGAAAAACTGTTTTTT
CDR3aa: CASRKERINEKLFF

abundance: NA
v_gene: TRBV7-2
len: 13
d_gene: NA
j_gene: TRBJ2-7
CDR3nt: TGTGCCAGCGCCCCGCTTAGCTCCTACGAGCAGTACTTC
CDR3aa: CASAPLSSYEQYF

abundance: NA
v_gene: TRBV27
len: 16
d_gene: NA
j_gene: TRBJ1-1
CDR3nt: TGTGCCAGCAACACCAGATTCAGGGGTGAAATAACTGAAGCTTTCTTT
CDR3aa: CASNTRFRGEITEAFF

abundance: NA
v_gene: TRBV7-3
len: 14
d_gene: NA
j_gene: TRBJ2-3
CDR3nt: TGTGCCAGCAGCTTAAGACAGAGCACAGATACGCAGTATTTT
CDR3aa: CASSLRQSTDTQYF

abundance: once
v_gene: TRBV18
len: 14
d_gene: NA
j_gene: TRBJ2-7
CDR3nt: TGTGCCAGCTCACCACTTCCAGAAAACTACGAGCAGTACTTC
CDR3aa: CASSPLPENYEQYF

abundance: once
v_gene: TRBV12-2
len: 15
d_gene: NA
j_gene: TRBJ2-4
CDR3nt: TGTGCAAGTCGCTCCGGCTCGAGGGCTATTGACATTCAGTACTTC
CDR3aa: CASRSGSRAIDIQYF

abundance: few
v_gene: TRBV19
len: 16
d_gene: TRBD1
j_gene: TRBJ1-5
CDR3nt: TGTGCCAGTAGTATAACGGGACAGGTTAGCAATCAGCCCCAGCATTTT
CDR3aa: CASSITGQVSNQPQHF

abundance: once
v_gene: TRBV27
len: 16
d_gene: TRBD2
j_gene: TRBJ2-3
CDR3nt: TGTGCCAGCAGTATACTAGCGGGTCCTAGCACAGATACGCAGTATTTT
CDR3aa: CASSILAGPSTDTQYF

abundance: NA
v_gene: TRBV7-2
len: 13
d_gene: NA
j_gene: TRBJ1-2
CDR3nt: TGTGCCAGCAGTCGGGTTACCGGCTATGGCTACACCTTC
CDR3aa: CASSRVTGYGYTF

abundance: NA
v_gene: TRBV11-3
len: 14
d_gene: TRBD2
j_gene: TRBJ2-2
CDR3nt: TGTGCCAGCAGCTTATGGGGGGGCACCGGGGAGCTGTTTTTT
CDR3aa: CASSLWGGTGELFF

abundance: NA
v_gene: TRBV5-1
len: 17
d_gene: TRBD2
j_gene: TRBJ2-5
CDR3nt: TGCGCCAGCAGCTTGGCCGTACTAGCGGGGGAGCAAGAGACCCAGTACTTC
CDR3aa: CASSLAVLAGEQETQYF

abundance: NA
v_gene: TRBV11-2
len: 11
d_gene: NA
j_gene: TRBJ2-1
CDR3nt: TGTGCCAGCAGCTTAACCACCTACCAGTTCTTC
CDR3aa: CASSLTTYQFF

abundance: NA
v_gene: TRBV19
len: 14
d_gene: TRBD1
j_gene: TRBJ1-1
CDR3nt: TGTGCCAGTAGTACCGGACAGGGTTTGGGGAGAGCTTTCTTT
CDR3aa: CASSTGQGLGRAFF

abundance: NA
v_gene: TRBV18
len: 17
d_gene: TRBD1
j_gene: TRBJ1-1
CDR3nt: TGTGCCAGCTCACCACCTGCGGCAGGGGGCGCGGCCACTGAAGCTTTCTTT
CDR3aa: CASSPPAAGGAATEAFF

abundance: NA
v_gene: TRBV5-4
len: 15
d_gene: NA
j_gene: TRBJ1-1
CDR3nt: TGTGCCAGCAGCATCGGACAGCAAAAAAACACTGAAGCTTTCTTT
CDR3aa: CASSIGQQKNTEAFF